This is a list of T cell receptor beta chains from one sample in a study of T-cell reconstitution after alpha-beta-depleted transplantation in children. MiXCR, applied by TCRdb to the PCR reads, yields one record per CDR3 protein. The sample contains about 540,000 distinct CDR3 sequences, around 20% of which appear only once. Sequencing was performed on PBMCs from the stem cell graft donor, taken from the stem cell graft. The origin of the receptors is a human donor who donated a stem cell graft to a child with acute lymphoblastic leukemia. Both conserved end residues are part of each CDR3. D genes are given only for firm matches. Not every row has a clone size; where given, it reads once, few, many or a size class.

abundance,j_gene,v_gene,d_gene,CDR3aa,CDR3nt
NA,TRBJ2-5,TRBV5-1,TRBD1,CASSLGRWDREETQYF,TGCGCCAGCAGCTTGGGAAGATGGGACAGGGAAGAGACCCAGTACTTC
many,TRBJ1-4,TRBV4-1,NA,CASSQDGRVFNEKLFF,TGCGCCAGCAGCCAAGATGGCAGGGTATTTAATGAAAAACTGTTTTTT
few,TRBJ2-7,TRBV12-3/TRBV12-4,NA,CASSPRRAAEQYF,TGTGCCAGCAGCCCCCGGAGGGCGGCCGAGCAGTACTTC
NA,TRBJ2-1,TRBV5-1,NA,CASSLLVGAYYNEQFF,TGCGCCAGCAGCTTGTTAGTGGGGGCTTATTACAATGAGCAGTTCTTC
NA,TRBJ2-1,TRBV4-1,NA,CASSQRSEYNEQFF,TGCGCCAGCAGCCAACGCAGCGAGTACAATGAGCAGTTCTTC
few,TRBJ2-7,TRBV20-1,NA,CSAEEGRAYEQYF,TGCAGTGCTGAGGAGGGCAGAGCCTACGAGCAGTACTTC
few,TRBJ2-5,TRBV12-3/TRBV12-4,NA,CASRQDSSRETQYF,TGTGCCAGCAGACAGGACTCCTCGAGGGAGACCCAGTACTTC
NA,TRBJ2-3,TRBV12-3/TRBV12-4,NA,CASSFAQPSTDTQYF,TGTGCCAGCAGTTTTGCCCAGCCTAGCACAGATACGCAGTATTTT
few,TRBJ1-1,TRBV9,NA,CASSVEGAEAFF,TGTGCCAGCAGCGTAGAGGGGGCTGAAGCTTTCTTT
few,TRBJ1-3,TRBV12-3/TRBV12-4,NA,CASSHIQGFGNTIYF,TGTGCCAGCAGTCACATACAGGGATTTGGAAACACCATATATTTT
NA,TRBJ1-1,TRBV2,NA,CASREELGGPEAFF,TGTGCCAGCAGGGAAGAGCTCGGAGGCCCTGAAGCTTTCTTT
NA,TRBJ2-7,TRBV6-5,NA,CASSYFPGPTYEQYF,TGTGCCAGCAGTTACTTCCCGGGACCCACCTACGAGCAGTACTTC
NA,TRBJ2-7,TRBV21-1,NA,CASSPLKSRGDYEQYF,TGTGCCAGCAGTCCCCTAAAGTCCCGGGGGGACTACGAGCAGTACTTC
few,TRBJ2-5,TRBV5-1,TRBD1,CASSYLTGAETQYF,TGCGCCAGCAGCTACCTGACAGGGGCCGAGACCCAGTACTTC
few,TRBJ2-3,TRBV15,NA,CATSSRGYTDTQYF,TGTGCCACCAGCAGTCGCGGATACACAGATACGCAGTATTTT
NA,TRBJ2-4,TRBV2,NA,CASKQVKNIQYF,TGTGCCAGCAAGCAAGTCAAAAACATTCAGTACTTC
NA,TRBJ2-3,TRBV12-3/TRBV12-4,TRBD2,CASSFWLAGGDTQYF,TGTGCCAGCAGTTTCTGGCTAGCGGGAGGAGATACGCAGTATTTT
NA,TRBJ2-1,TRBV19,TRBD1,CASTPSPWDRGGNEQFF,TGTGCCAGTACCCCATCACCCTGGGACAGGGGTGGCAATGAGCAGTTCTTC
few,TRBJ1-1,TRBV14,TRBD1,CASSQDKGTGNTEAFF,TGTGCCAGCAGCCAAGATAAGGGGACAGGGAATACTGAAGCTTTCTTT
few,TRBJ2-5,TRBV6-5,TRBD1,CASSSPGQRETQYF,TGTGCCAGCAGTTCCCCGGGACAGAGGGAGACCCAGTACTTC
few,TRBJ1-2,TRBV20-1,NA,CSASLGAVDGYTF,TGCAGTGCTAGCCTGGGGGCGGTGGATGGCTACACCTTC
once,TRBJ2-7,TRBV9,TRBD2,CASSVRGGTYEQYF,TGTGCCAGCAGCGTTCGGGGGGGCACCTACGAGCAGTACTTC
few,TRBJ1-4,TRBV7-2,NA,CASSLGPEEKLFF,TGTGCCAGCAGCTTAGGGCCGGAAGAAAAACTGTTTTTT
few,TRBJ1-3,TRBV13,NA,CASSHNDRVANTIYF,TGTGCCAGCAGCCATAATGACCGTGTCGCGAACACCATATATTTT
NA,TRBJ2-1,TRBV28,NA,CASSLRVGSYNEQFF,TGTGCCAGCAGTTTAAGGGTCGGCAGCTACAATGAGCAGTTCTTC
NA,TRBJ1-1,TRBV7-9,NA,CASSFRGANTEAFF,TGTGCCAGCAGCTTTAGAGGGGCGAACACTGAAGCTTTCTTT
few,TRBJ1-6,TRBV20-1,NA,CSAIPNRVRSPLHF,TGCAGTGCTATCCCAAACAGGGTTAGGTCACCCCTCCACTTT
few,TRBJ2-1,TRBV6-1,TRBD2,CASRLGTSGYNEQFF,TGTGCCAGCAGGCTCGGGACTAGCGGTTACAATGAGCAGTTCTTC
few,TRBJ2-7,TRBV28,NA,CASSAQDRPSSYEQYF,TGTGCCAGCAGTGCCCAAGACAGACCGAGCTCCTACGAGCAGTACTTC
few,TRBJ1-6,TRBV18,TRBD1,CASSPGQASPLHF,TGTGCCAGCTCCCCGGGACAGGCTTCACCCCTCCACTTT
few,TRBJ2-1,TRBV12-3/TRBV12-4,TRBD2,CASSSPGLGLNEQFF,TGTGCCAGCAGTTCCCCGGGACTAGGGTTAAATGAGCAGTTCTTC
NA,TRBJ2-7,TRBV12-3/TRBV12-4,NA,CASSLAPGEQYF,TGTGCCAGCAGTTTAGCCCCTGGCGAGCAGTACTTC
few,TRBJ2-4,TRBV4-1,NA,CASSQGHRENIQYF,TGCGCCAGCAGCCAGGGGCACAGGGAAAACATTCAGTACTTC
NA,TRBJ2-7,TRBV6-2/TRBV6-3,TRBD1,CASSGSGTGAYEQYF,TGTGCCAGCAGTGGTTCCGGGACAGGGGCCTACGAGCAGTACTTC
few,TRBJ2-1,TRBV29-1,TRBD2,CSVEDKSGGTGEFGEQFF,TGCAGCGTTGAAGATAAGTCGGGAGGGACCGGGGAATTTGGTGAGCAGTTCTTC
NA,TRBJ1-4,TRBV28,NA,CASGFFLRPFNEKLFF,TGTGCCAGCGGGTTTTTTCTTAGACCGTTTAATGAAAAACTGTTTTTT
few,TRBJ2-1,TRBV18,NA,CASSPKSSYNEQFF,TGTGCCAGCTCACCTAAGAGCTCCTACAATGAGCAGTTCTTC
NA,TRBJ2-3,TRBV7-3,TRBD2,CASSGAGVGDTQYF,TGTGCCAGCAGCGGAGCGGGGGTAGGAGATACGCAGTATTTT
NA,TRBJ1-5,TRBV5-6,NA,CASSLASRYYQPQHF,TGTGCCAGCAGCTTGGCCAGCAGGTATTATCAGCCCCAGCATTTT
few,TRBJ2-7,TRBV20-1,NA,CSAGYNSYEQYF,TGCAGTGCGGGCTACAATTCCTACGAGCAGTACTTC
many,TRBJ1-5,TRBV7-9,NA,CASSSSFGRDNQPQHF,TGTGCCAGCAGCTCGTCCTTCGGACGGGACAATCAGCCCCAGCATTTT
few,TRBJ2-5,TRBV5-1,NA,CASSLGQGPREETQYF,TGCGCCAGCAGCTTGGGTCAGGGCCCGAGAGAGGAGACCCAGTACTTC
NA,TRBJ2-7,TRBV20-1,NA,CSARSRAKTYEQYF,TGCAGTGCTAGGTCCCGGGCTAAAACCTACGAGCAGTACTTC
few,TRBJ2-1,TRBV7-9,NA,CASSFPRGQLNEQFF,TGTGCCAGCAGCTTCCCCCGGGGCCAGCTCAATGAGCAGTTCTTC
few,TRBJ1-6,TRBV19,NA,CASSMYRTGGPNSPLHF,TGTGCCAGTAGTATGTACAGGACTGGAGGACCGAATTCACCCCTCCACTTT
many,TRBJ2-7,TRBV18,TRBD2,CASSSGLAPYEQYF,TGTGCCAGCTCTTCGGGACTAGCGCCCTACGAGCAGTACTTC
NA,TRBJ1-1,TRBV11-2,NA,CASSRNLDPVMNTEAFF,TGTGCCAGCAGCCGAAATCTCGATCCGGTCATGAACACTGAAGCTTTCTTT
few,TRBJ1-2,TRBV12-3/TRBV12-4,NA,CASRLQGSYTF,TGTGCCAGCAGATTACAGGGTTCCTACACCTTC
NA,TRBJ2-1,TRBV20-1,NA,CSAARGGAGRNEQFF,TGCAGTGCTGCCCGGGGCGGGGCGGGCCGCAATGAGCAGTTCTTC
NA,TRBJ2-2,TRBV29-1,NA,CSVERGTPSGELFF,TGCAGCGTTGAAAGGGGGACCCCGTCCGGGGAGCTGTTTTTT
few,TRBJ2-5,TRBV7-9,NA,CASSPDPYDRRKYF,TGTGCCAGCAGCCCGGACCCTTACGACAGACGAAAATACTTC
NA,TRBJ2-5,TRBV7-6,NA,CASAGGARETQYF,TGTGCCAGTGCGGGCGGGGCGAGGGAGACCCAGTACTTC
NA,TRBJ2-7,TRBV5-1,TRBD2,CASSLVNTGGLQGEQYF,TGCGCCAGCAGCTTGGTTAATACGGGAGGGCTGCAGGGCGAGCAGTACTTC